The TCR beta chain under discussion was sequenced for a study of blood T cell repertoires in COVID-19. At the level of the study: Sites across the United States, Italy and Spain contributed samples from acute and convalescent COVID-19. T cells, B-cell-depleted T cells, or PBMCs supplied cDNA or gDNA.

Original processing notes: Amplifying reference gene primers gave estimates of nucleated cell counts. TCRdb keeps only in-frame clones here, not all; method: immunoSEQ multiplex PCR. That table gives V, J and clone size, and the DNA gave D and trimming. The sample contains over 75,000 clones, 80% of which appear only once. The CDR3 totals 15 residues. Germline assignment: CDR1 MDHEN and CDR2 SYDVKM. V was clipped by 6 bases and J by 5 bases, with 16 bases between them. The source of this sequence is a woman in her 70s with acute or convalescent COVID-19. The rearrangement uses TRBV28 and TRBJ2-2; a weak D match, TRBD2 (5 bases). The material sequenced was peripheral blood. CDR3 residues: CASRAPRAATGELFF. The CDR3 DNA follows: TGTGCCAGCAGAGCCCCGAGGGCGGCGACCGGGGAGCTGTTTTTT.